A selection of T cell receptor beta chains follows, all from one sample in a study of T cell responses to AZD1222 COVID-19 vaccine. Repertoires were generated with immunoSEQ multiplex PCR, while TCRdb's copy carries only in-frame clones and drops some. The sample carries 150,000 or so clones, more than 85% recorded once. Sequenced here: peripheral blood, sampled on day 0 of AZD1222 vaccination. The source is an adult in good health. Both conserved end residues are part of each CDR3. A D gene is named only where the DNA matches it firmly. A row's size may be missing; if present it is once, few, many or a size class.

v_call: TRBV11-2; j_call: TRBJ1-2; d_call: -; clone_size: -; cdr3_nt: TGTGCCAGCAGCTTTCAGGGCGTCGATGGCTACACCTTC; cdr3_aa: CASSFQGVDGYTF
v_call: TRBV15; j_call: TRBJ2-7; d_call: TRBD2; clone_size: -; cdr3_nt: TGTGCCACCAGCAGGTATAGCGGGGACTACGAGCAGTACTTC; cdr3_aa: CATSRYSGDYEQYF
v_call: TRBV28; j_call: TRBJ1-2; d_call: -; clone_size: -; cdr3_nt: TGTGCCAGTAGAGCGGAACTAAGGGGCTACACCTTC; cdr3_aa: CASRAELRGYTF
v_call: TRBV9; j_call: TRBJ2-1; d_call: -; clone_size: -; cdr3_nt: TGTGCCAGCAGCGTAGAAGGGCGGAGCTCCTACAATGAGCAGTTCTTC; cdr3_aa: CASSVEGRSSYNEQFF
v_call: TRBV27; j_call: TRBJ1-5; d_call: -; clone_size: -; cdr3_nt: TGTGCCAGCAGTTTGTCTCGAGGAGCTCAGCCCCAGCATTTT; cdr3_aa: CASSLSRGAQPQHF
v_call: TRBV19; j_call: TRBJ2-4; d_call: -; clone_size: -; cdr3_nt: TGTGCCAGTAGTATCTACTCCCAGGGGGGCATAGCCAAAAACATTCAGTACTTC; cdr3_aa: CASSIYSQGGIAKNIQYF
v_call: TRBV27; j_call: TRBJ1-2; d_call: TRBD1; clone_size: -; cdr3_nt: TGTGCCAGCAGCCTTACAGGGGGCAGTGGCTACACCTTC; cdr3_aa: CASSLTGGSGYTF
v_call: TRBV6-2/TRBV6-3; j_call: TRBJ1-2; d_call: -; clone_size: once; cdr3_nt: TGTGCCAGCAGTTACCACCCTTTCGATGGCTACACCTTC; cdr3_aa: CASSYHPFDGYTF
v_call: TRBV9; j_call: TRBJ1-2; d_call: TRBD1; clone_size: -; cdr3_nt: TGTGCCAGCAGCCCCCGAGGACAGGGGTGGGATGGCTACACCTTC; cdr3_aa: CASSPRGQGWDGYTF
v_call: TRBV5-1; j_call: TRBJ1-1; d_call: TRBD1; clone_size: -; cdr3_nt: TGCGCCAGCAGCCAACAGGGGTGGGCCACTGAAGCTTTCTTT; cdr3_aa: CASSQQGWATEAFF
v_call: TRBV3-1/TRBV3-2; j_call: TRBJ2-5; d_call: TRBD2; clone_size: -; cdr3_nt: TGTGCCAGCAGCCCGAGGACTAGCGGGGGGTATGACGAGACCCAGTACTTC; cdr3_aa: CASSPRTSGGYDETQYF
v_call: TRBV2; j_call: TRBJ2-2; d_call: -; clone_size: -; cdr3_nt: TGTGCCAGCAGTGGGGGTGGCACCGGGGAGCTGTTTTTT; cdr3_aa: CASSGGGTGELFF
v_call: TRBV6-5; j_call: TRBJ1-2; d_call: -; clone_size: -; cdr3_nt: TGTGCCACCACCCCGCAGGGACTGAAGTATGGCTACACCTTC; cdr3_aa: CATTPQGLKYGYTF
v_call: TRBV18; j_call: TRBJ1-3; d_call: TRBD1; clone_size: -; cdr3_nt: TGTGCCAGCTCACCAGGACAGGGGGCTACTGGAAACACCATATATTTT; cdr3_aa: CASSPGQGATGNTIYF
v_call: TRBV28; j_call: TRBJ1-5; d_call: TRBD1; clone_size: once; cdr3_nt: TGTGCCAGCAGTGCGTCCGGGACAGGGTGGACTCAGCCCCAGCATTTT; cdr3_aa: CASSASGTGWTQPQHF
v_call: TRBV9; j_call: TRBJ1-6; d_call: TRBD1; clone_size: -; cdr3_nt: TGTGCCAGCAGCGTAGGTGGGACAGAGAATTCACCCCTCCACTTT; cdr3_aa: CASSVGGTENSPLHF
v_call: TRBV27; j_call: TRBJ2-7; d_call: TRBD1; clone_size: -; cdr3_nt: TGTGCCAGCTCAGGGACAGGGGGCTACGAGCAGTACTTC; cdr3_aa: CASSGTGGYEQYF
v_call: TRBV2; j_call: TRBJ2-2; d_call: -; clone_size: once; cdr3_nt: TGTGCCAGCACCGTGGGAGGATTAGGGTCGAACACCGGGGAGCTGTTTTTT; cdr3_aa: CASTVGGLGSNTGELFF
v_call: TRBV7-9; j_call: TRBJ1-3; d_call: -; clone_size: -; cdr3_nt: TGTGCCAGCAGCACTAAGACGGGCTCTGGAAACACCATATATTTT; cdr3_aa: CASSTKTGSGNTIYF
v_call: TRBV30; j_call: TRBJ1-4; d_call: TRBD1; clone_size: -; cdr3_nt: TGTGCCTGGTCCCAGGGGGCGGTACCTGAAAAACTGTTTTTT; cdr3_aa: CAWSQGAVPEKLFF
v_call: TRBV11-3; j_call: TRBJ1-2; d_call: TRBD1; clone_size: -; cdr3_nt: TGTGCCAGCAGCTCAGGGACAGGGGATAACTATGGCTACACCTTC; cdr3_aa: CASSSGTGDNYGYTF
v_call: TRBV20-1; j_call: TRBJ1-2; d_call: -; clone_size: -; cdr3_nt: TGCAGTGCTAGTACCGACACTAACTATGGCTACACCTTC; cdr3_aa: CSASTDTNYGYTF
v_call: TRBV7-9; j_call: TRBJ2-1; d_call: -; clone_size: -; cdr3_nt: TGTGCCAGCAGCTTCCGAGGAGGGGCTGAGCAGTTCTTC; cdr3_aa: CASSFRGGAEQFF
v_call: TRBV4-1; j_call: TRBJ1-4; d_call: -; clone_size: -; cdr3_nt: TGCGCCAGCAGCCATGGGACCCGCAGCGGAGGGGCGAGAGAAAAACTGTTTTTT; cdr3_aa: CASSHGTRSGGAREKLFF
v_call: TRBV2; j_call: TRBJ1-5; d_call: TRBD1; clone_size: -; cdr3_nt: TGTGCCAGCAGGTTAGGACAGGGAAACAATCAGCCCCAGCATTTT; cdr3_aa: CASRLGQGNNQPQHF
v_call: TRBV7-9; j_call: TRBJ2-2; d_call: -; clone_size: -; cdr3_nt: TGTGCCAGCAGCCTACGACATAAGGGAGCATCCACCGGGGAGCTGTTTTTT; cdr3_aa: CASSLRHKGASTGELFF
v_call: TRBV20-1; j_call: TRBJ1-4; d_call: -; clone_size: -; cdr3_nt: TGCAGTGCTGGCCCCGGTGAAAAACTGTTTTTT; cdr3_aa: CSAGPGEKLFF
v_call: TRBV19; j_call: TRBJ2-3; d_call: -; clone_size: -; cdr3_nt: TGTGCCAGTAGTTCCGACCGCACAGATACGCAGTATTTT; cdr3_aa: CASSSDRTDTQYF
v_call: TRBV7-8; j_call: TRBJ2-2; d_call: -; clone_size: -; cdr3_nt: TGTGCCAGCAGCTGGGGGTACACCGGGGAGCTGTTTTTT; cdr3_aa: CASSWGYTGELFF
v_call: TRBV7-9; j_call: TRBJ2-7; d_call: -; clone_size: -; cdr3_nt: TGTGCCAGCAGCCGGGACGCGGCCTACGAGCAGTACTTC; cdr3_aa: CASSRDAAYEQYF
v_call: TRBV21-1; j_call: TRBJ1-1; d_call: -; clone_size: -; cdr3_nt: TGTGCCAGCAGCCCGGGGGCCACTGAAGCTTTCTTT; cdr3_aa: CASSPGATEAFF
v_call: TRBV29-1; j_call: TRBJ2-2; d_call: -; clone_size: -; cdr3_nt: TGCAGCGTGAGGGGGTCCCGGGACCTTCAAAGGGAGCTGTTTTTT; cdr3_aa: CSVRGSRDLQRELFF
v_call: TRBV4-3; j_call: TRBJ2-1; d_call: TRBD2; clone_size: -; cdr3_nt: TGCGCCAGCAGCCTGACTAGCGGGGGGTTGAATGAGCAGTTCTTC; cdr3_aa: CASSLTSGGLNEQFF
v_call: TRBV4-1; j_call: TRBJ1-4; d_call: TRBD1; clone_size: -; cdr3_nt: TGCGCCAGCAGCCAATGGGGACAGTCTCGAAAACTGTTTTTT; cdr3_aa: CASSQWGQSRKLFF
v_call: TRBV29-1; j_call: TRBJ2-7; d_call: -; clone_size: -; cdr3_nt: TGCAGCGTTGCTCCTGGCCCCTACGAGCAGTACTTC; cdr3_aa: CSVAPGPYEQYF
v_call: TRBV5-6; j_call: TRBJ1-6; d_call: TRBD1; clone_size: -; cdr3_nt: TGTGCCAGCAGCGTCGGGACAGGGGCCCCTAATTCACCCCTCCACTTT; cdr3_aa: CASSVGTGAPNSPLHF
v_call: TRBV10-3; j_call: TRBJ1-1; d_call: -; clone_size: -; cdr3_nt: TGTGCCATCAGGGCTAGGATAGACAACACTGAAGCTTTCTTT; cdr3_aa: CAIRARIDNTEAFF
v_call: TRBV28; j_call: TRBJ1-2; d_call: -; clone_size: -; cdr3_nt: TGTGCCAGCAGTTTAAAAGACTATGGCTACACCTTC; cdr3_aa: CASSLKDYGYTF
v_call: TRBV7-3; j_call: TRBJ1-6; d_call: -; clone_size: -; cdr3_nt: TGTGCCAGCAGCTTTCCTGGTTCACCCCTCCACTTT; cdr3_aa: CASSFPGSPLHF
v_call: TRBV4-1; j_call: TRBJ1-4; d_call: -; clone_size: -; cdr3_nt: TGCGCCAGCAGCCAATCAACTCCACCGGGGACTGAAAAACTGTTTTTT; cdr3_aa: CASSQSTPPGTEKLFF
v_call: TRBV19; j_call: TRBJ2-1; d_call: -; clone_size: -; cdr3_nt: TGTGCCAGTAGTATTTTAGAGGGGCCTTCCTACAATGAGCAGTTCTTC; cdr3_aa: CASSILEGPSYNEQFF
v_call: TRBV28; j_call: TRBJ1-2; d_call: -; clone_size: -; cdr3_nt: TGTGCCAGTCGGGACATCCCAAACTATGGCTACACCTTC; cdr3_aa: CASRDIPNYGYTF
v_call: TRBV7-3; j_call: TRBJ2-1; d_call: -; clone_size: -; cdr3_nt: TGTGCCAGCAGTTTTCAGGGTTATGAGCAGTTCTTC; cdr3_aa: CASSFQGYEQFF
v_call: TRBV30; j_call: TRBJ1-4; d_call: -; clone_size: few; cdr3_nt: TGTGCCTGGAATACCAGGTTGAATAGTGAAAAACTGTTTTTT; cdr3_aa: CAWNTRLNSEKLFF
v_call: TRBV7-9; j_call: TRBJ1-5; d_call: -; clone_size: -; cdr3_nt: TGTGCCAGCAGCCTAAGAGGGAATCAGCCCCAGCATTTT; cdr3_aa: CASSLRGNQPQHF
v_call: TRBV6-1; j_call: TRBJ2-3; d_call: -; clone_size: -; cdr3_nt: TGTGCCAGCAGTGAAGAGTACAGTAGCACAGATACGCAGTATTTT; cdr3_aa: CASSEEYSSTDTQYF
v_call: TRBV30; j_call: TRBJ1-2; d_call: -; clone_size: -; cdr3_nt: TGTGCCTGCCAAGTTACCTCCCACTATGGCTACACCTTC; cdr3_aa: CACQVTSHYGYTF
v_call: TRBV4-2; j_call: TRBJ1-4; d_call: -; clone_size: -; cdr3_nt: TGTGCCAGCAGCCGGGAGGGTGAAAAACTGTTTTTT; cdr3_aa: CASSREGEKLFF
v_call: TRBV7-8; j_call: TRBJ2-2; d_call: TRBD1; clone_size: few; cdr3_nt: TGTGCCAGCAGCCAACAGGGGGCGCAGGTCGGGGAGCTGTTTTTT; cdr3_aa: CASSQQGAQVGELFF
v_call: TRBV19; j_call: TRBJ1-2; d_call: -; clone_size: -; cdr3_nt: TGTGCCAGTAGTTATGGGGTGGGAGATGGCTACACCTTC; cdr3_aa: CASSYGVGDGYTF
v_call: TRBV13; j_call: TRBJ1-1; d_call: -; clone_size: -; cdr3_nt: TGTGCCAGCAGCTTAGCCGGCGGGACTGAAGCTTTCTTT; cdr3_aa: CASSLAGGTEAFF
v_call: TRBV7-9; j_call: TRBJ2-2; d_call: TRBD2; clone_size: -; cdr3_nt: TGTGCCAGCAGCACACTAGCGGGGTCGAACACCGGGGAGCTGTTTTTT; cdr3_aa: CASSTLAGSNTGELFF
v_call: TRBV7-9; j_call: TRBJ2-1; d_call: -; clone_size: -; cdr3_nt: TGTGCCAGCAGGAAACAGGGACGGGAGCAGTTCTTC; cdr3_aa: CASRKQGREQFF
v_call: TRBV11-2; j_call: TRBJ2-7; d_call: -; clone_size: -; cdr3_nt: TGTGCCAGCAGCTTTGGGACGGGAACCTACGAGCAGTACTTC; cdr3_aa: CASSFGTGTYEQYF
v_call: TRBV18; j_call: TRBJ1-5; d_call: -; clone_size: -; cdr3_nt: TGTGCCAGCTCACCGGGACCGGCGAGCAATCAGCCCCAGCATTTT; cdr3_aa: CASSPGPASNQPQHF
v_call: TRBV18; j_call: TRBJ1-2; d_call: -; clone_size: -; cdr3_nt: TGTGCCAGCTCATTCCAGATTGGTGGCTACACCTTC; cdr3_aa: CASSFQIGGYTF
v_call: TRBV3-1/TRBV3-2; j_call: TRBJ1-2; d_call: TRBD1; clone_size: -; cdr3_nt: TGTGCCAGCAGCCCAGCAGGGGGCGCTGGTGGCTACACCTTC; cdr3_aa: CASSPAGGAGGYTF
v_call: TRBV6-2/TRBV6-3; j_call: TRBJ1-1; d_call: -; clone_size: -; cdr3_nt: TGTGCCAGCAGCCAAAAATCAGGGAAGCACACTGAAGCTTTCTTT; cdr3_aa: CASSQKSGKHTEAFF
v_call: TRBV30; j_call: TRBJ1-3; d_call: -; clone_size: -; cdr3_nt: TGTGCCTGGAGTTTTGGAAGGAGCTCTGGAAACACCATATATTTT; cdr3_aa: CAWSFGRSSGNTIYF
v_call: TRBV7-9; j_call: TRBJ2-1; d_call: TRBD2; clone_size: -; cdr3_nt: TGTGCCAGCAGCTTCGTAACTAGCGGGGGACCAGGGACCTACAATGAGCAGTTCTTC; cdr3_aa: CASSFVTSGGPGTYNEQFF